Following are 3 T cell receptor beta chains from one sample sequenced in a study of molecular identifiers for immune sequencing clone quantification. TCRdb re-derived calls from the PCR reads in MiXCR, one entry per CDR3 protein. This table has hundreds of thousands of distinct CDR3 sequences, around 25% appearing once. The sequenced material came from naive CD8+ T cells from blood, with Jurkat cell RNA spiked in. The subset denotes: FACS-sorted CD8+CD4-CCR7+CD45RA+ naive T cells. The receptors were gathered from a human donor in good health. Some libraries in this study had Jurkat cell RNA spiked in.

The CDR3 DNA reads TGTGCCACCAGCAGGTTCGGAGGCGCCGACTACACCTTC. This sequence encodes CATSRFGGADYTF. This chain uses TRBV15 with TRBJ1-2; no definite D call. CDR1 is LNHNV and CDR2 is YYDKDF in the germline V gene (reference sequence). With 3 bases removed from V and 10 bases from J, the gap between germline ends came to 15 bases. The CDR3 covers 13 residues.

The chain recombines TRBV5-1 with TRBJ2-3; no reliable D call. This CDR3 has 15 amino acids. V lost 2 bases and J 2 bases, leaving 12 bases between the germline ends. Per germline, CDR1 SGHRS and CDR2 YFSETQ. CDR3: CASSLDRTDTDTQYF. CDR3 sequence (DNA): TGCGCCAGCAGCTTAGACCGCACCGACACAGATACGCAGTATTTT.

Remarks on this clonotype: A much larger clone sits a single nucleotide away, making a read error possible. V gene TRBV5-3 combines with J gene TRBJ2-7; possibly TRBD2 for D (5 bases). TRBV5-3 carries the ORF label, with uncertain function. This CDR3 is 16 amino acids long. In DNA form, the CDR3 reads TGTGCCAGCAGCTTGGTTCGGTGGGAGTCTCCCTACGAGCAGTACTTC. It specifies CASSLVRWESPYEQYF.